These 13 T cell receptor beta chains were sequenced from one sample in a study of blood T cell repertoires in COVID-19. Assay used: immunoSEQ multiplex PCR; TCRdb lists only in-frame clones, some missing. The data show some 12,000 clones, approximately 80% seen once. Specimen: peripheral blood. All receptors come from a woman aged 55 to 70 with acute or convalescent COVID-19.

The chain couples TRBV4-2 to TRBJ1-3; 12 positions match TRBD1. Looked up from germline, CDR1 is LGHNA and CDR2 is YNFKEQ. The CDR3 length is 16 residues. Losses at the gene ends were 3 bases for V and 4 bases for J; bases not matched to a gene: 4. The CDR3 is CASSQGQGARGNTIYF. CDR3 coding DNA: TGTGCCAGCAGCCAGGGACAGGGGGCGAGGGGAAACACCATATATTTT.

The rearrangement uses TRBV5-1 and TRBJ1-5; no reliable D call. There are 17 residues in the CDR3. The germline gives CDR1 SGHRS, CDR2 YFSETQ. Trimming cost V 4 bases and J 4 bases, with 21 bases left between them. Written as DNA, the CDR3 is TGCGCCAGCAGCGCAATGCCTGGGAGTAATGGGAATCAGCCCCAGCATTTT. Protein product: CASSAMPGSNGNQPQHF.

The chain employs TRBV6-5 and TRBJ2-1, with 9 bases matching TRBD1. Germline V gives CDR1 MNHEY, CDR2 SVGAGI. J gave up 7 bases and V 2 bases, and 3 bases lay outside the gene matches. CDR3 size: 14 residues. DNA for the CDR3: TGTGCCAGCAGTTACACGGGACAGGGAAATGAGCAGTTCTTC. It specifies CASSYTGQGNEQFF.

The rearrangement links TRBV19 to TRBJ1-4, with 7 positions matching TRBD1. This CDR3 has 16 amino acids. Germline V lookup: CDR1 LNHDA, CDR2 SQIVND (reference sequence). Trimming cost V 1 base and J 5 bases; bases outside gene matches: 7. The DNA for the CDR3 is TGTGCCAGTAGTATAGTAAGGACAGGAGGAAATGAAAAACTGTTTTTT. Residues: CASSIVRTGGNEKLFF.

The chain links TRBV5-1 to TRBJ1-5; no clear D. The germline V gene has CDR1 SGHRS and CDR2 YFSETQ. With 7 bases removed from V and 6 bases from J, the gap between germline ends came to 14 bases. This CDR3 is 13 amino acids long. CDR3 residues: CASSSEVGQPQHF. In DNA, the CDR3 is TGCGCCAGCTCCTCGGAGGTGGGTCAGCCCCAGCATTTT.

The chain links TRBV4-1 to TRBJ1-2; 8 nucleotides align to TRBD1. V trimming: 5 bases; J trimming: 8 bases; junction bases outside the gene matches: 13. The length of the CDR3 is 15 residues. CDR1 is MGHRA and CDR2 is YSYEKL in the germline V gene. CDR3 sequence: CASSSSPGQGDGYTF. CDR3 DNA: TGCGCCAGCAGCTCATCCCCCGGACAGGGAGACGGCTACACCTTC.

The rearrangement uses TRBV5-1 and TRBJ2-3, with D possibly matching TRBD1 (5 bases). The CDR3 totals 15 residues. In germline, CDR1 is SGHRS, CDR2 YFSETQ. The ends were cut back, 3 bases at V and 2 bases at J, with 13 bases in the middle. The CDR3 nucleotides are TGCGCCAGCAGCTCCAGGGTCCCGGACACAGATACGCAGTATTTT. Its translation: CASSSRVPDTDTQYF.

The chain carries TRBV2 and TRBJ1-6; D call uncertain. The CDR3 contains 14 residues. V was pared by 3 bases and J by 7 bases, with 10 bases between. Germline V gives CDR1 SNHLY, CDR2 FYNNEI. This CDR3 is CASSDGLRNSPLHF. The DNA for the CDR3 is TGTGCCAGCAGTGATGGCCTGAGGAATTCACCCCTCCACTTT.

CDR3 sequence: CATSRYPKRETDTQYF. The CDR3 DNA follows: TGTGCCACCAGCCGCTACCCTAAACGGGAAACAGATACGCAGTATTTT. The V gene is TRBV15, the J gene TRBJ2-3; D is possibly TRBD2 (5 bases). Germline CDR1 and CDR2: LNHNV and YYDKDF (reference sequence). Trimming shortened V by 5 bases and J by 3 bases, and 18 bases separated the two germline ends. The CDR3 is made up of 16 amino acids. Complete variable domain (other parts from reference TRBV15 and TRBJ2-3): DAMVIQNPRYQVTQFGKPVTLSCSQTLNHNVMYWYQQKSSQAPKLLFHYYDKDFNNEADTPDNFQSRRPNTSFCFLDIRSPGLGDTAMYLCATSRYPKRETDTQYFGPGTRLTVL.

This chain uses TRBV28 with TRBJ2-5, with 11 nucleotides matching TRBD2. Germline trimming cut 4 bases from V and 2 bases from J; bases unmatched to any gene: 0. This CDR3 has 14 residues. The germline CDR1 and CDR2 sequences are MDHEN and SYDVKM. The CDR3, as DNA: TGTGCCAGCAGTTCTAGCGGGGGGCAAGAGACCCAGTACTTC. It encodes CASSSSGGQETQYF.

V and J are TRBV29-1 and TRBJ1-2; no reliable D call. V shed 7 bases and J shed 3 bases, with 9 bases lying between them. The CDR3 runs 11 residues. The germline gives CDR1 SQVTM, CDR2 ANQGSEA. In DNA form, the CDR3 reads TGCAGCGCCTTTTCCGACTATGGCTACACCTTC. This gives the protein CSAFSDYGYTF.

The J gene is TRBJ1-1, the V gene TRBV19; the D gene is possibly TRBD1 (5 bases). V gave up 3 bases and J gave up 2 bases, with 10 bases separating them. Germline V gene lookup returns CDR1 LNHDA and CDR2 SQIVND (reference sequence). The CDR3 is 14 amino acids. CDR3 residues: CASSIRGFNTEAFF. Written as DNA, the CDR3 is TGTGCCAGTAGTATCCGGGGGTTCAACACTGAAGCTTTCTTT.

V gene TRBV7-2 combines with J gene TRBJ2-3; maybe TRBD1 (5 bases). Between the trimmed V and J ends, which lost 6 bases and 2 bases, there was a span of 15 bases. The CDR3 runs 15 residues. Germline-derived CDR1 and CDR2 are SGHTA and FQGNSA. The CDR3 here is CASRQRTPLTDTQYF. DNA of the CDR3: TGTGCCAGCAGACAACGGACACCTCTCACAGATACGCAGTATTTT.